Below are 32 T cell receptor beta chains sequenced from a single sample in a study of beta chain features in type 1 diabetes. Expressed TCRB transcripts were sequenced because the isolated RNA had all been reverse transcribed beforehand. Using immunoSEQ multiplex PCR, the repertoire was profiled, and TCRdb retains in-frame clones only, with some absent. The sample records some 900,000 clones, 17% being singletons. The sequencing input was naive CD4+ T cells from blood. The receptors shown here come from a woman between 18 and 30 years old in good health.

In this sample, this clone turned up a few times. Different DNA sequences within this sample yield the same CDR3. The genes are TRBV4-3 and TRBJ2-7, with 14 bases matching TRBD2. The CDR3 runs 15 residues. After removal of 3 bases from V and 4 bases from J, the junction contained 2 bases not matched to a gene. Looked up from germline, CDR1 is LGHNA and CDR2 is YSLEER. CDR3 sequence: CASSQGLAGVYEQYF. The CDR3 nucleotides read TGCGCCAGCAGCCAGGGACTAGCGGGAGTGTACGAGCAGTACTTC.

The rearrangement uses TRBV9 and TRBJ1-3; D gene unclear. The CDR3 spans 15 residues. The V and J ends lost 4 bases and 6 bases respectively, with 17 bases between them. Germline V CDR1 and CDR2: SGDLS, YYNGEE. The CDR3 DNA is TGTGCCAGCAGCCCCCGACTAGCAGTGGAAAACACCATATATTTT. This sequence encodes CASSPRLAVENTIYF.

The J gene is TRBJ1-2, the V gene TRBV4-1; 8 bases align to TRBD1. With 3 bases clipped from V and 2 bases from J, the junction kept 5 bases outside the gene matches. This CDR3 is built from 15 residues. Germline V gene data show CDR1 as MGHRA and CDR2 as YSYEKL. The CDR3 here is CASSHSGTGNYGYTF. The CDR3 DNA reads as TGCGCCAGCAGCCATTCCGGGACAGGAAACTATGGCTACACCTTC.

The sample holds a few counts of this clone. The rearrangement uses TRBV4-1 and TRBJ2-5; 9 nucleotides match TRBD2. Looked up from germline, CDR1 is MGHRA and CDR2 is YSYEKL. CDR3 length: 16 amino acids. V gave up 3 bases and J gave up 9 bases; unmatched junction bases: 14. CDR3 residues: CASSHYPGLAPAAQYF. The CDR3 bases are TGCGCCAGCAGCCACTACCCGGGACTAGCACCCGCGGCCCAGTACTTC.

Turning to this clone: Other DNA variants within this sample encode the same CDR3. The chain recombines TRBV7-3 with TRBJ2-3; TRBD2 might be the D (5 bases). Germline V lookup: CDR1 SGHTA, CDR2 FQGTGA. V lost 5 bases, J lost 3 bases, and 9 bases lay in between. CDR3 length equals 13 residues. CDR3 sequence: CASSRGLTDTQYF. The CDR3 bases are TGTGCCAGCAGCCGCGGACTTACAGATACGCAGTATTTT.

This clone occurred once. The chain carries TRBV11-3 and TRBJ2-1; TRBD1 aligns across 11 bases. Losses at the gene ends were 4 bases for V and 3 bases for J; bases not matched to a gene: 5. The germline gives CDR1 SGHNT, CDR2 YENEEA. The CDR3 spans 16 residues. CDR3 sequence: CASSWGTGGNYNEQFF. The CDR3 region has the DNA TGTGCCAGCAGCTGGGGGACAGGGGGGAACTACAATGAGCAGTTCTTC.

V is TRBV5-1 and J is TRBJ2-5; TRBD2 agrees at 12 bases. The CDR3 loop spans 15 amino acids. Trimming took 3 bases from V and 5 from J; bases not matched to a gene: 5. Germline V gene sequence: CDR1 SGHRS, CDR2 YFSETQ. This chain's CDR3 is CASSSSGRGEETQYF. The CDR3, as DNA: TGCGCCAGCAGCTCTAGCGGGAGGGGTGAGGAGACCCAGTACTTC.

This clone was picked up a small number of times. This chain links TRBV5-6 with TRBJ1-2, with D possibly TRBD1 on 5 matching bases. In germline, CDR1 is SGHDT, CDR2 YYEEEE. The CDR3 has 15 amino acids. Between the trimmed V and J ends, which lost 3 bases and 6 bases, there was a span of 18 bases. This CDR3 is CASSSEGRESDGYTF. The CDR3 DNA follows: TGTGCCAGCAGCTCCGAGGGGAGGGAGAGCGATGGCTACACCTTC.

DNA for the CDR3: TGCGCCAGCAGTCCGACAGGAATCAATCAGCCCCAGCATTTT. Translation: CASSPTGINQPQHF. The V gene is TRBV10-2, the J gene TRBJ1-5, with a weak D call TRBD1 (6 bases). Germline V gene data show CDR1 as WSHSY and CDR2 as SAAADI. CDR3 length equals 14 residues. V lost 5 bases and J lost 3, with 11 bases in between.

The chain links TRBV5-1 to TRBJ2-7; 7 nucleotides line up with TRBD1. J gave up 7 bases and V 2 bases, and 6 bases lay outside the gene matches. The V gene's germline CDR1 is SGHRS and CDR2 YFSETQ. The CDR3 contains 13 residues. The CDR3 reads CASSLGDRGEQYF. The CDR3 DNA reads TGCGCCAGCAGCTTAGGGGACAGAGGGGAGCAGTACTTC.

In its sample, this clone was seen a few times. The V and J genes are TRBV13 and TRBJ1-1, with 7 nucleotides matching TRBD1. V shed 5 bases, J shed 1 base, and the junction held 4 bases outside the gene matches. Germline V CDR1 and CDR2: PRHDT, FYEKMQ (reference sequence). The length of the CDR3 is 14 residues. The CDR3 nucleotides are TGTGCCAGCAGCCCGGGACAGACGAACACTGAAGCTTTCTTT. Encoded protein: CASSPGQTNTEAFF.

V gene TRBV18 combines with J gene TRBJ1-5; TRBD1 might be the D (5 bases). The CDR3 is made up of 16 amino acids. Germline CDR1 KGHSH, CDR2 LQKENI. V lost 3 bases, J lost 4 bases, and 16 bases lay in between. CDR3 in DNA: TGTGCCAGCTCACCCGCAGCGGGGGGGAGAAATCAGCCCCAGCATTTT. Protein sequence: CASSPAAGGRNQPQHF.

V gene TRBV18 combines with J gene TRBJ1-5; D may be TRBD1 (5 bases). Trimming took 5 bases from V and 3 from J, leaving 8 bases between them. Germline loops: CDR1 KGHSH, CDR2 LQKENI. This CDR3 has 13 residues. CDR3 protein: CASSRGDNQPQHF. DNA for the CDR3: TGTGCCAGCTCAAGGGGAGACAATCAGCCCCAGCATTTT.

This clone showed up just a few times. The chain joins TRBV5-1 to TRBJ1-5; possible D gene TRBD1, 5 bases. This CDR3 comprises 14 residues. Germline V gives CDR1 SGHRS, CDR2 YFSETQ. Trimming took 0 bases from V and 5 from J, leaving 9 bases between them. The CDR3 sequence: CASSLGAGHQPQHF. Written as DNA, the CDR3 is TGCGCCAGCAGCTTGGGGGCAGGGCATCAGCCCCAGCATTTT.

This chain joins TRBV4-2 and TRBJ2-3; 7 bases are shared with TRBD2. The CDR3 covers 14 residues. With 4 bases clipped from V and 2 bases from J, the junction kept 3 bases outside the gene matches. Germline assignment: CDR1 LGHNA and CDR2 YNFKEQ. The CDR3: CASSPSGTTDTQYF. CDR3 bases: TGTGCCAGCAGCCCTAGCGGAACCACAGATACGCAGTATTTT.

The chain is built from TRBV7-6 and TRBJ2-5; no definite D call. V dropped 2 bases and J dropped 11 bases, with 15 bases sitting between them. The CDR3 sequence is 13 residues long. Per germline, CDR1 SGHVS and CDR2 FNYEAQ. CDR3 coding DNA: TGTGCCAGCAGCTTAAAGCAGTACGGAGAGCAGTACTTC. It is translated as CASSLKQYGEQYF.

The chain employs TRBV18 and TRBJ2-1; possibly TRBD1 for D (6 bases). Looked up from germline, CDR1 is KGHSH and CDR2 is LQKENI. V was trimmed by 4 bases and J by 6 bases, leaving 7 bases between them. The CDR3 length is 12 residues. DNA for the CDR3: TGTGCCAGCTCACAACAGGGCAATGAGCAGTTCTTC. It codes for CASSQQGNEQFF.

The rearrangement joins TRBV18 to TRBJ2-7; 15 bases map to TRBD2. Trimming at V came to 4 bases and at J to 6 bases, leaving 4 bases not matched to a gene. CDR1 is KGHSH, CDR2 LQKENI, per germline. The CDR3 totals 15 residues. The CDR3 nucleotides read TGTGCCAGCTCACTTCCGGGACTAGCGGGAGGCGAGCAGTACTTC. The encoded protein is CASSLPGLAGGEQYF.

The chain is built from TRBV4-1 and TRBJ1-1, with TRBD1 as a possible D gene (5 bases). Germline V gene data show CDR1 as MGHRA and CDR2 as YSYEKL. CDR3 length: 17 residues. The germline V and J ends were trimmed by 0 bases and 1 base, with 15 bases remaining between them. The CDR3 DNA follows: TGCGCCAGCAGCCAAGATAGATCCCACACAGGGAACACTGAAGCTTTCTTT. It is translated as CASSQDRSHTGNTEAFF.

This clone was seen a few times. This chain uses TRBV4-3 with TRBJ2-2; 11 nucleotides match TRBD1. The CDR3 sequence is 16 residues long. V trimming: 4 bases; J trimming: 4 bases; junction bases outside the gene matches: 5. Germline CDR1 LGHNA, CDR2 YSLEER. The CDR3 reads CASSPAGTGGTGELFF. The CDR3 DNA reads TGCGCCAGCAGCCCCGCCGGGACAGGGGGCACCGGGGAGCTGTTTTTT.

The rearrangement uses TRBV7-9 and TRBJ2-1; 10 nucleotides align to TRBD1. CDR1 is SEHNR and CDR2 is FQNEAQ in the germline V gene (reference sequence). J gave up 5 bases and V 5 bases, and 6 bases lay outside the gene matches. The CDR3 sequence is 15 residues long. CDR3 sequence reads: CASSLGQGVNNEQFF. CDR3 nucleotides: TGTGCCAGCAGCCTTGGACAGGGGGTAAACAATGAGCAGTTCTTC.

This clone was counted a few times. The V call is TRBV21-1, the J call TRBJ2-2; TRBD2 was called by the table and not checked on the DNA. TRBV21-1 is a pseudogene segment. The CDR3 has 15 residues. As DNA, the CDR3 is TGTGCCAGCAGCAAAGCGGACGGACTCACCGGGGAGCTGTTTTTT. This encodes CASSKADGLTGELFF.

The chain couples TRBV4-3 to TRBJ1-2, with 8 bases matching TRBD1. Germline loops: CDR1 LGHNA, CDR2 YSLEER. The CDR3 has 15 residues. With V trimmed by 4 bases and J by 3 bases, 7 bases remained unmatched. The CDR3 protein is CASSPRDRRDYGYTF. The CDR3 DNA reads as TGCGCCAGCAGCCCTCGGGACAGGAGGGACTATGGCTACACCTTC.

V usage is TRBV10-3 and J usage is TRBJ2-1; 8 bases agree with TRBD2. The CDR3 runs to 15 residues. The V and J ends lost 5 bases and 2 bases, in that order; junction bases with no gene match: 5. Germline V gives CDR1 ENHRY, CDR2 SYGVKD. The CDR3 sequence: CAISPTSVPYNEQFF. The CDR3, as DNA: TGTGCCATCAGTCCGACTAGCGTGCCCTACAATGAGCAGTTCTTC.

In its sample, this clone was seen a few times. V is TRBV7-9 and J is TRBJ2-5; D is perhaps TRBD1 or TRBD2 (6 bases each). The ends were cut back, 4 bases at V and 5 bases at J, with 17 bases in the middle. Germline V gives CDR1 SEHNR, CDR2 FQNEAQ (reference sequence). The CDR3 runs to 15 residues. The CDR3 coding sequence is TGTGCCAGCAGCTCGCGGGACACCCAAAGGGAGACCCAGTACTTC. The encoded protein is CASSSRDTQRETQYF.

This clone was observed a few times. The CDR3 sequence is CSVNSGSQTDTQYF. The CDR3 DNA reads as TGCAGCGTTAATAGCGGGAGCCAGACAGATACGCAGTATTTT. This sequence joins TRBV29-1 and TRBJ2-3; 9 positions match TRBD2. Trimming took 5 bases from V and 3 from J; bases not matched to a gene: 6. The CDR3 covers 14 residues. The germline CDR1 and CDR2 sequences are SQVTM and ANQGSEA.

This clone has just a few counts. The V gene is TRBV18, the J gene TRBJ2-3; D not resolved. Trimming pared 4 bases from V and 5 bases from J, leaving 16 bases between. This CDR3 has 15 residues. Germline CDR1 reads KGHSH; CDR2 reads LQKENI. The CDR3 DNA sequence: TGTGCCAGCTCACTGGACCTGGGCAGGTTAGATACGCAGTATTTT. It encodes CASSLDLGRLDTQYF.

This chain uses TRBV7-2 with TRBJ1-2, with D maybe TRBD1 (5 bases). V was cut by 5 bases and J by 7 bases, with 26 bases left in between. Germline CDR1 SGHTA, CDR2 FQGNSA. The CDR3 runs 17 residues. CDR3 loop: CASSPAHEPGLIRGYTF. CDR3 sequence (DNA): TGTGCCAGCAGCCCCGCCCATGAACCGGGACTTATCCGTGGCTACACCTTC.

The V gene is TRBV15, the J gene TRBJ2-2; 7 nucleotides agree with TRBD1. CDR1 and CDR2 from the germline V gene are LNHNV and YYDKDF (reference sequence). CDR3 length: 14 residues. V dropped 6 bases and J dropped 8; count of bases not matched to a gene: 9. CDR3 protein: CATRDRVGVGELFF. Written as DNA, the CDR3 is TGTGCCACCAGAGACAGGGTTGGAGTAGGGGAGCTGTTTTTT.

The CDR3 protein is CASSQGQGTTEAFF. The CDR3 DNA sequence: TGTGCCAGCAGCCAGGGACAGGGGACGACTGAAGCTTTCTTT. The V gene is TRBV27, the J gene TRBJ1-1, with 10 bases aligning to TRBD1. Unmatched junction bases numbered 6, after V lost 6 bases and J lost 5 bases. The germline V gene encodes CDR1 MNHEY and CDR2 SMNVEV (reference sequence). The CDR3 is 14 amino acids.

The chain carries TRBV5-6 and TRBJ2-5, with D maybe TRBD2 (6 bases). Per the germline V gene, CDR1 is SGHDT and CDR2 is YYEEEE. CDR3 length: 15 amino acids. The V and J ends lost 4 bases and 1 base respectively, with 14 bases between them. In nucleotides, the CDR3 is TGTGCCAGCAGCCCAATAGTCGGGAGCCAAGAGACCCAGTACTTC. Encoded protein: CASSPIVGSQETQYF.

This clone was recorded a few times. V and J are TRBV15 and TRBJ2-2, with 10 bases aligning to TRBD2. Germline V gene sequence: CDR1 LNHNV, CDR2 YYDKDF (reference sequence). The CDR3 sequence is 15 residues long. With V trimmed by 8 bases and J by 2 bases, 5 bases remained unmatched. The CDR3, as DNA: TGTGCCACCGCAACTAGCGGGATCAACACCGGGGAGCTGTTTTTT. Its translation: CATATSGINTGELFF.